These 29 T cell receptor beta chains originate from one sample sequenced in a study of blood T cell repertoires in COVID-19. Clones were read by immunoSEQ multiplex PCR, and TCRdb kept only the in-frame ones, dropping some. The data contain approximately 76,000 clones, 88% of them singletons. Specimen: peripheral blood. These receptors all come from a human donor in a cohort sampled during active COVID-19.

The chain has TRBV2 and TRBJ2-5; a possible D gene is TRBD2 (5 bases). The ends were cut back, 6 bases at V and 3 bases at J, with 5 bases in the middle. The CDR3 totals 11 residues. The V gene's germline CDR1 is SNHLY and CDR2 FYNNEI. CDR3 nucleotides: TGTGCCAGCAGGGGAGAAGAGACCCAGTACTTC. Its protein product is CASRGEETQYF.

This clone was recorded a few times. The chain employs TRBV12-5 and TRBJ2-5, with 8 bases matching TRBD1. CDR3 length: 14 amino acids. V lost 7 bases to trimming and J lost 0 bases; unmatched junction nucleotides: 4. The germline gives CDR1 LGHNT, CDR2 FRNRAP. The DNA for the CDR3 is TGTGCTAGTGTCGGGACAGGATACCAAGAGACCCAGTACTTC. This encodes CASVGTGYQETQYF.

The V call is TRBV18, the J call TRBJ1-1; TRBD1 might be the D (6 bases). CDR1 is KGHSH and CDR2 is LQKENI in the germline V gene. The length of the CDR3 is 15 residues. V dropped 3 bases and J dropped 4 bases, with 15 bases sitting between them. CDR3 bases: TGTGCCAGCTCACCGAGGGGGATGGGGGTCACTGAAGCTTTCTTT. It codes for CASSPRGMGVTEAFF.

This chain joins TRBV5-4 and TRBJ1-1; D is possibly TRBD1 (6 bases). The V gene lost 4 bases and the J gene lost 1 base, with 8 bases spanning the gap. The germline CDR1 and CDR2 sequences are SGHNT and YYREEE (reference sequence). The CDR3 runs to 13 residues. The CDR3: CASSQDRNTEAFF. DNA of the CDR3: TGTGCCAGCAGCCAGGACAGGAACACTGAAGCTTTCTTT.

This chain links TRBV19 with TRBJ2-2; the match to TRBD1 covers 10 bases. V shed 6 bases and J 7 bases; nucleotides not matched to a gene: 5. The V gene's germline CDR1 is LNHDA and CDR2 SQIVND (reference sequence). The CDR3 contains 14 residues. The DNA for the CDR3 is TGTGCCAGTAGAAGACAGGGGGCTTACGGGGAGCTGTTTTTT. Its protein is CASRRQGAYGELFF.

The V gene is TRBV5-1, the J gene TRBJ2-7, with 8 bases identical to TRBD2. This CDR3 has 14 residues. Germline-derived CDR1 and CDR2 are SGHRS and YFSETQ. The V and J ends lost 0 bases and 4 bases, in that order; junction bases with no gene match: 3. CDR3 sequence: CASSLGGGSYEQYF. In nucleotides, the CDR3 is TGCGCCAGCAGCTTGGGCGGGGGGTCTTACGAGCAGTACTTC.

The chain joins TRBV2 to TRBJ2-7; perhaps TRBD1 as D (6 bases). CDR3 length equals 13 residues. The V and J ends lost 8 bases and 7 bases respectively, with 18 bases between them. CDR1 SNHLY and CDR2 FYNNEI come from the germline V gene. Here the CDR3 DNA reads TGTGCCAGCCACAGGGATCGACTTGGGGAGCAGTACTTC. This translates into CASHRDRLGEQYF.

The chain combines TRBV28 with TRBJ2-1, with TRBD2 matching over 11 bases. With V trimmed by 11 bases and J by 11 bases, 26 bases remained unmatched. The length of the CDR3 is 18 residues. The germline gives CDR1 MDHEN, CDR2 SYDVKM. CDR3 sequence: CASRGAPGLADISDKQFF. As DNA, the CDR3 is TGTGCCTCGAGAGGTGCCCCGGGACTAGCGGATATATCAGATAAGCAGTTCTTC. The full variable domain, completed using reference TRBV28 and TRBJ2-1, is DVKVTQSSRYLVKRTGEKVFLECVQDMDHENMFWYRQDPGLGLRLIYFSYDVKMKEKGDIPEGYSVSREKKERFSLILESASTNQTSMYLCASRGAPGLADISDKQFFGPGTRLTVL.

This chain uses TRBV9 with TRBJ2-2; D possibly corresponds to TRBD1 (6 bases). CDR1 SGDLS and CDR2 YYNGEE come from the germline V gene. CDR3 size: 14 residues. Between the trimmed V and J ends, which lost 4 bases and 7 bases, there was a span of 14 bases. The chain's CDR3 is CASSPTGLSGELFF. CDR3 nucleotides: TGTGCCAGCAGCCCGACAGGTTTAAGCGGGGAGCTGTTTTTT.

This clone turned up a few times. This chain links TRBV7-9 with TRBJ2-3, with 10 positions matching TRBD1. Germline-derived CDR1 and CDR2 are SEHNR and FQNEAQ (reference sequence). CDR3 size: 15 residues. With V trimmed by 3 bases and J by 5 bases, 5 bases remained unmatched. CDR3 coding DNA: TGTGCCAGCAGCTTCGGACAGGGGGATCGAGATACGCAGTATTTT. Translating gives CASSFGQGDRDTQYF.

This clone was seen more than once but under ten times. This rearrangement joins TRBV7-2 to TRBJ1-3, with TRBD1 as a possible D gene (6 bases). The CDR3 has 16 residues. Per the germline V gene, CDR1 is SGHTA and CDR2 is FQGNSA. V lost 5 bases to trimming and J lost 3 bases, with 17 bases between them. The CDR3 sequence: CASSPNRVVGGNTIYF. For the CDR3, the DNA is TGTGCCAGCAGCCCCAACAGGGTAGTGGGTGGAAACACCATATATTTT. The entire variable domain, with the rest obtained from reference TRBV7-2 and TRBJ1-3, is as follows: GAGVSQSPSNKVTEKGKDVELRCDPISGHTALYWYRQSLGQGLEFLIYFQGNSAPDKSGLPSDRFSAERTGGSVSTLTIQRTQQEDSAVYLCASSPNRVVGGNTIYFGEGSWLTVV.

The rearrangement joins TRBV28 to TRBJ1-2; 8 nucleotides agree with TRBD1. The germline gives CDR1 MDHEN, CDR2 SYDVKM. J gave up 6 bases and V 6 bases, and 9 bases lay outside the gene matches. There are 14 residues in the CDR3. The CDR3 nucleotides read TGTGCCAGCAGCCCTCCGACAGGGGTGCATGGCTACACCTTC. As protein: CASSPPTGVHGYTF.

This rearrangement joins TRBV28 to TRBJ2-2, with 8 bases that match TRBD1. Per the germline V gene, CDR1 is MDHEN and CDR2 is SYDVKM. This CDR3 has 12 residues. The ends lost 6 bases at V and 6 bases at J; junction bases unmatched: 0. DNA for the CDR3: TGTGCCAGCAGCAGGGGGCCCGGGGAGCTGTTTTTT. Translated, it gives CASSRGPGELFF.

The chain is built from TRBV2 and TRBJ2-7; TRBD2 aligns across 8 bases. This CDR3 has 14 amino acids. CDR1 and CDR2 from the germline V gene are SNHLY and FYNNEI. Losses at the gene ends were 2 bases for V and 5 bases for J; bases not matched to a gene: 5. The CDR3 sequence: CASSESGSSNEQYF. CDR3 bases: TGTGCCAGCAGTGAAAGCGGGAGTTCGAACGAGCAGTACTTC.

The CDR3 spells CASSQEGRGDTQYF. The CDR3 DNA reads as TGTGCCAGCAGCCAAGAAGGGAGAGGAGATACGCAGTATTTT. This chain connects TRBV4-2 to TRBJ2-3; TRBD2 might be the D (5 bases). Trimming removed 0 bases at V and 5 bases at J, with 9 bases between. The CDR3 is 14 amino acids. Germline-derived CDR1 and CDR2 are LGHNA and YNFKEQ.

The chain joins TRBV5-1 to TRBJ1-1, with no clear D. Germline CDR1 SGHRS, CDR2 YFSETQ. The CDR3 extends over 13 amino acids. The germline V and J ends were trimmed by 0 bases and 5 bases, with 8 bases remaining between them. The chain's CDR3 is CASSLGAGTEAFF. The CDR3 region has the DNA TGCGCCAGCAGCTTGGGGGCGGGTACTGAAGCTTTCTTT.

This sequence joins TRBV7-3 and TRBJ1-4; 7 bases align to TRBD1. Per the germline V gene, CDR1 is SGHTA and CDR2 is FQGTGA. V trimming: 7 bases; J trimming: 8 bases; junction bases outside the gene matches: 16. The CDR3 loop spans 16 amino acids. The CDR3, as DNA: TGTGCCAGCATCAGAGTACCGGGACAGACTGAGGAAAAACTGTTTTTT. Protein product: CASIRVPGQTEEKLFF.

The V gene is TRBV18, the J gene TRBJ1-1; D unresolved. This CDR3 has 13 amino acids. V dropped 2 bases and J dropped 4 bases, with 8 bases sitting between them. The germline gives CDR1 KGHSH, CDR2 LQKENI. The CDR3 coding sequence is TGTGCCAGCTCACCAAACGGGTTCACTGAAGCTTTCTTT. Residues: CASSPNGFTEAFF.

The J gene is TRBJ2-5, the V gene TRBV2; D gene ambiguous. Trimming removed 4 bases from V and 5 bases from J, with 11 bases in between. Germline values: CDR1 SNHLY, CDR2 FYNNEI. This CDR3 has 13 residues. The CDR3 is CASSVSAVETQYF. In DNA form, the CDR3 reads TGTGCCAGCAGTGTGAGCGCAGTTGAGACCCAGTACTTC.

The CDR3 loop reads CASSRGQEETQYF. The DNA for the CDR3 is TGTGCCAGCAGCCGGGGACAGGAAGAGACCCAGTACTTC. V gene TRBV7-9 combines with J gene TRBJ2-5, with 8 bases lining up with TRBD1. V trimming: 5 bases; J trimming: 3 bases; junction bases outside the gene matches: 2. The germline CDR1 and CDR2 sequences are SEHNR and FQNEAQ (reference sequence). The CDR3 runs 13 residues.

This rearrangement joins TRBV7-9 to TRBJ1-4; 8 positions match TRBD1. This CDR3 has 15 amino acids. Trimming removed 4 bases from V and 5 bases from J; junction bases left unmatched: 6. The germline CDR1 and CDR2 sequences are SEHNR and FQNEAQ (reference sequence). CDR3 coding DNA: TGTGCCAGCAGCTCCATGGGACAGGAAAATGAAAAACTGTTTTTT. The encoded protein is CASSSMGQENEKLFF.

The table lists this clone with a count of one. The chain combines TRBV5-6 with TRBJ1-5; D is unresolved. V was pared by 0 bases and J by 1 base, with 11 bases between. CDR3 length equals 16 residues. Germline V gives CDR1 SGHDT, CDR2 YYEEEE. The CDR3 spells CASSLAEGRSNQPQHF. CDR3 coding DNA: TGTGCCAGCAGCTTGGCTGAGGGAAGAAGCAATCAGCCCCAGCATTTT.

The chain recombines TRBV7-8 with TRBJ1-5; D may be TRBD1 (6 bases). Per the germline V gene, CDR1 is SGHVS and CDR2 is FQNEAQ. There are 14 residues in the CDR3. Trimming removed 5 bases from V and 8 bases from J, with 16 bases in between. The CDR3 region has the DNA TGTGCCAGCAGCATCCGGACAGCCTCCGAGCCCCAGCATTTT. Translating it yields CASSIRTASEPQHF.

V is TRBV5-8 and J is TRBJ2-7; TRBD1 agrees at 7 bases. The CDR3 runs to 15 residues. CDR1 and CDR2 (germline): SGHTS, YDEGEE. With V trimmed by 5 bases and J by 4 bases, 12 bases remained unmatched. The CDR3 DNA follows: TGTGCCAGCAGTTACTTGCAAGGGGGCAAATACGAGCAGTACTTC. Translating gives CASSYLQGGKYEQYF.

The chain carries TRBV6-5 and TRBJ1-6; D possibly corresponds to TRBD1 (5 bases). The V end was cut by 0 bases, the J end by 8 bases, with 11 bases between. This CDR3 region has 15 residues. The germline gives CDR1 MNHEY, CDR2 SVGAGI. In nucleotides, the CDR3 is TGTGCCAGCAGTTACTCACGCAGGGATGATTCACCCCTCCACTTT. Translated: CASSYSRRDDSPLHF.

The chain combines TRBV9 with TRBJ1-1; 8 bases align to TRBD1. Unmatched junction bases numbered 5, after V lost 0 bases and J lost 1 base. CDR1 is SGDLS and CDR2 is YYNGEE in the germline V gene. The CDR3 is 16 residues long. The CDR3 region is CASSVDPGGRNTEAFF. Written as DNA, the CDR3 is TGTGCCAGCAGCGTAGATCCAGGGGGCAGGAACACTGAAGCTTTCTTT.

The J gene is TRBJ2-7, the V gene TRBV5-4; maybe TRBD1 (7 bases). Trimming shortened V by 4 bases and J by 0 bases, and 11 bases separated the two germline ends. Germline V gives CDR1 SGHNT, CDR2 YYREEE (reference sequence). There are 14 residues in the CDR3. CDR3 protein: CASSQGGNSYEQYF. The DNA for the CDR3 is TGTGCCAGCAGCCAGGGGGGCAACTCCTACGAGCAGTACTTC. Full variable domain (outside the CDR3, taken from reference TRBV5-4 and TRBJ2-7): ETGVTQSPTHLIKTRGQQVTLRCSSQSGHNTVSWYQQALGQGPQFIFQYYREEENGRGNFPPRFSGLQFPNYSSELNVNALELDDSALYLCASSQGGNSYEQYFGPGTRLTVT.

The chain has TRBV27 and TRBJ2-1, with 9 bases identical to TRBD1. Germline V gene sequence: CDR1 MNHEY, CDR2 SMNVEV (reference sequence). V lost 6 bases and J lost 6; bases outside the gene matches: 18. This CDR3 spans 18 amino acids. This chain's CDR3 is CASRGDRGSYGGINEQFF. Written as DNA, the CDR3 is TGTGCCAGCAGAGGTGACAGGGGGTCGTACGGGGGTATCAATGAGCAGTTCTTC.

V is TRBV2 and J is TRBJ2-1, with 8 nucleotides matching TRBD1. The CDR3 spans 14 residues. Germline CDR1 SNHLY, CDR2 FYNNEI. The ends lost 11 bases at V and 2 bases at J; junction bases unmatched: 8. CDR3 region: CAVKKDRAYNEQFF. The CDR3 DNA follows: TGTGCCGTAAAGAAGGACAGGGCCTACAATGAGCAGTTCTTC.